Sequencing of this TCR beta chain was carried out in a study of post-analysis software for immune sequencing data. For the study at large: The patients showed relapsing-remitting, secondary progressive and progressive-relapsing multiple sclerosis courses.

To note about this clonotype: No antigen is known for it.

This CDR3 has 16 residues. From germline, CDR1 is SGHTA and CDR2 FQGNSA. V shed 5 bases and J shed 5 bases, with 18 bases lying between them. Each TCR beta cDNA library carried unique molecular identifiers. A population of roughly 0.95 to 10 million T cells gave rise to about half a million cDNA molecules. TCRdb reanalysed the PCR reads using MiXCR and keeps one entry per CDR3 protein. Of hundreds of thousands of distinct CDR3 sequences listed, 25% to 30% are singletons. Points from the study as a whole: Analysis by F measure revealed that same-batch samples clustered strongly together. Controls had significantly higher normalized Chao1 diversity than multiple sclerosis patients. Four to six TRBV segments, including TRBV5-6, TRBV5-1 and TRBV20-1, were more frequent in patients than controls.

This chain joins TRBV7-2 and TRBJ2-2; a possible D gene is TRBD1 (7 bases). The source material was blood. The sequence was collected from a girl aged 10 to 17 with multiple sclerosis. In nucleotides, the CDR3 is TGTGCCAGCAGCCCAGGGGGGCGCGGAGGGACCGGGGAGCTGTTTTTT. This gives the protein CASSPGGRGGTGELFF.